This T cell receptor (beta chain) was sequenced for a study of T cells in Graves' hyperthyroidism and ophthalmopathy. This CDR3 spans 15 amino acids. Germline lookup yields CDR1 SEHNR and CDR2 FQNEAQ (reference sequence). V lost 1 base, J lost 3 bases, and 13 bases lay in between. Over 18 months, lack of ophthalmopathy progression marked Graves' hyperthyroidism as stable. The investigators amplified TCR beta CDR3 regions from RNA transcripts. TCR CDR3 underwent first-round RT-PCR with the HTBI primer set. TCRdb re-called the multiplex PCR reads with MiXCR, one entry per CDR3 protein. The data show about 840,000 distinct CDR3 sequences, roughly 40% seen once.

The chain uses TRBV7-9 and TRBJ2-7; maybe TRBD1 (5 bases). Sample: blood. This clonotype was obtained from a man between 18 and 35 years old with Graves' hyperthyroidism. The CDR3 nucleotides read TGTGCCAGCAGCTTAGGGGCAGGGATTATCTACGAGCAGTACTTC. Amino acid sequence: CASSLGAGIIYEQYF.